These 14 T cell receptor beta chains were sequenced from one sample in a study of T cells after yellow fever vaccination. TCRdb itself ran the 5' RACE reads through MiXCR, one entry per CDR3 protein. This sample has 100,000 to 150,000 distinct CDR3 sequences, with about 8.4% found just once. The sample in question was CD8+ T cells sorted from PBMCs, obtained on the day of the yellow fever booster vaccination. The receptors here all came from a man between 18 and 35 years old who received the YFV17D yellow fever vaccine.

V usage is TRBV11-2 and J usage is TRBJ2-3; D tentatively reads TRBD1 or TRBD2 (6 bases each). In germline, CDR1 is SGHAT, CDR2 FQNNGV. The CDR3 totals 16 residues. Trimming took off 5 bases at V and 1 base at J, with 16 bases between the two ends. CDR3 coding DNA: TGTGCCAGCAGCAACTTGGGGGGCGAGGGCACAGATACGCAGTATTTT. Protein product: CASSNLGGEGTDTQYF.

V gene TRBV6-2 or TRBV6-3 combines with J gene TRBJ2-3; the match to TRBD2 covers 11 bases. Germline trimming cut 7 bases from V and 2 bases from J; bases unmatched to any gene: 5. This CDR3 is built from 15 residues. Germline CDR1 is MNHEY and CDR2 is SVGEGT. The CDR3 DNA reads TGTGCCAGCACCATGGGACTAGCGGTCACAGATACGCAGTATTTT. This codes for CASTMGLAVTDTQYF.

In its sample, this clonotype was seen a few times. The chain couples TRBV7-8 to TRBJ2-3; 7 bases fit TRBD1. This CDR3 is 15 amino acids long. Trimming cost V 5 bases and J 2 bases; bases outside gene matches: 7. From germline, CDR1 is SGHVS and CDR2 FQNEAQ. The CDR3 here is CASSAGTVSTDTQYF. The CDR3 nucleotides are TGTGCCAGCAGCGCCGGGACAGTGTCCACAGATACGCAGTATTTT.

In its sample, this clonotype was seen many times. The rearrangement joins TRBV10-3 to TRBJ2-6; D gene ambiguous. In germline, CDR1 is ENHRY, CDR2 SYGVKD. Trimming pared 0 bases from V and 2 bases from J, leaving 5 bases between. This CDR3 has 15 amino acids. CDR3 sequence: CAISESGTGANVLTF. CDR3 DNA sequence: TGTGCCATCAGTGAGTCAGGGACTGGGGCCAACGTCCTGACTTTC.

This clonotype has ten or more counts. The CDR3 spells CAISTSNSPLHF. The CDR3 DNA follows: TGTGCCATCAGTACCTCTAATTCACCCCTCCACTTT. The chain is built from TRBV10-3 and TRBJ1-6; D not certain. The CDR3 is made up of 12 amino acids. Germline loops: CDR1 ENHRY, CDR2 SYGVKD. The V end was cut by 5 bases, the J end by 6 bases, with 5 bases between.

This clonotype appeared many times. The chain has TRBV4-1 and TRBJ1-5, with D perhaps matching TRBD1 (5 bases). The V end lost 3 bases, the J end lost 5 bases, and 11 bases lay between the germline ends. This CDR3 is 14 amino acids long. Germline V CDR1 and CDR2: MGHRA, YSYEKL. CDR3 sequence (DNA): TGCGCCAGCAGCCAGGGGGGGATACATCAGCCCCAGCATTTT. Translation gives CASSQGGIHQPQHF.

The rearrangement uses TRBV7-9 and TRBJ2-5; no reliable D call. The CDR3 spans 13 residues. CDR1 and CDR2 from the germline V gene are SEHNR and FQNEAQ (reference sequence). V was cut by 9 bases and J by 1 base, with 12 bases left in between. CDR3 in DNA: TGTGCCAGTCAGACTCCGCCCCAAGAGACCCAGTACTTC. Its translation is CASQTPPQETQYF.

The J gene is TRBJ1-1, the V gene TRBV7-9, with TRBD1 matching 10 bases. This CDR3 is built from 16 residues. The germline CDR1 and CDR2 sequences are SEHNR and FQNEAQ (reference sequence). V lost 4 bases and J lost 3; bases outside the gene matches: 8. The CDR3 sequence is CASSSRRTGGDTEAFF. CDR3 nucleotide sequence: TGTGCCAGCAGCTCGAGACGGACAGGGGGGGACACTGAAGCTTTCTTT.

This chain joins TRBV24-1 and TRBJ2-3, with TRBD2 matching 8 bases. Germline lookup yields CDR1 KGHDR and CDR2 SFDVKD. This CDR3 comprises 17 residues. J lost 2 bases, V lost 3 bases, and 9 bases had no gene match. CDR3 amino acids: CATSDTAGSGATDTQYF. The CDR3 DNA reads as TGTGCCACCAGTGATACCGCCGGTAGCGGGGCCACAGATACGCAGTATTTT.

CDR3 sequence reads: CASSPYYPSPLDGYTF. DNA for the CDR3: TGTGCCAGCAGCCCCTACTACCCTTCTCCTCTTGATGGCTACACCTTC. The genes are TRBV7-9 and TRBJ1-2; D not resolved. Trimming shortened V by 5 bases and J by 6 bases, and 22 bases separated the two germline ends. The CDR3 totals 16 residues. CDR1 and CDR2 (germline): SEHNR, FQNEAQ (reference sequence).

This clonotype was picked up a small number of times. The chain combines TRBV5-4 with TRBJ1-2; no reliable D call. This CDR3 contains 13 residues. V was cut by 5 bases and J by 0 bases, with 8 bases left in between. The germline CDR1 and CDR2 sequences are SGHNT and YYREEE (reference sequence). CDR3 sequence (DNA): TGTGCCAGCAGTGGGGAAGCTAACTATGGCTACACCTTC. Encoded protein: CASSGEANYGYTF.

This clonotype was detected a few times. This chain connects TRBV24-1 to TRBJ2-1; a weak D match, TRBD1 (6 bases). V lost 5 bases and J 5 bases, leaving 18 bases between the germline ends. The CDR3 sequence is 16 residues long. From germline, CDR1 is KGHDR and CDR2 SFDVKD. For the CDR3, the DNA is TGTGCCACCAGTGGCCCCGGGACACTTTATCACAATGAGCAGTTCTTC. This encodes CATSGPGTLYHNEQFF.

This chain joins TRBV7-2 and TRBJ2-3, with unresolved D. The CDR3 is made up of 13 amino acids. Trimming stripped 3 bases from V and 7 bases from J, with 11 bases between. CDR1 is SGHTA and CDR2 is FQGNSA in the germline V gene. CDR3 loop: CASSFEYPHTQYF. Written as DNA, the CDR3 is TGTGCCAGCAGCTTTGAATACCCTCATACGCAGTATTTT.

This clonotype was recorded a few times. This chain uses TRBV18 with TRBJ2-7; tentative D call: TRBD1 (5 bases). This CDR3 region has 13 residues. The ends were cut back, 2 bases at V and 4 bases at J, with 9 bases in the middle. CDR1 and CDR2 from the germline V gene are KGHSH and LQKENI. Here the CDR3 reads CASSPSRAYEQYF. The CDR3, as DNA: TGTGCCAGCTCACCATCCAGGGCTTACGAGCAGTACTTC.